The clone carrying this TCR beta chain was detected once. The sample belongs to a study of shared T cell receptors in the human thymus. TCRdb's table, derived via immunoSEQ multiplex PCR, lists solely in-frame clones and lacks some. The sample gives 450,000 to 650,000 clones, about four fifths of which show up once; around 0.012% is in the top ten. The ends lost 2 bases at V and 5 bases at J; junction bases unmatched: 4. The CDR3 is 15 amino acids. Germline lookup yields CDR1 MNHEY and CDR2 SMNVEV (reference sequence). The same sample was also used in a study of human thymus T cells. That study adds: Obtained as resections during corrective heart surgery, the thymus tissue was then studied.

The sequence was obtained from a boy in the first two years of life with a congenital heart defect. Sample: thymocytes. V is TRBV27 and J is TRBJ1-5; the match to TRBD1 covers 9 bases. The CDR3 loop reads CASSLGTGWDQPQHF. The CDR3, as DNA: TGTGCCAGCAGTTTAGGGACAGGGTGGGATCAGCCCCAGCATTTT.